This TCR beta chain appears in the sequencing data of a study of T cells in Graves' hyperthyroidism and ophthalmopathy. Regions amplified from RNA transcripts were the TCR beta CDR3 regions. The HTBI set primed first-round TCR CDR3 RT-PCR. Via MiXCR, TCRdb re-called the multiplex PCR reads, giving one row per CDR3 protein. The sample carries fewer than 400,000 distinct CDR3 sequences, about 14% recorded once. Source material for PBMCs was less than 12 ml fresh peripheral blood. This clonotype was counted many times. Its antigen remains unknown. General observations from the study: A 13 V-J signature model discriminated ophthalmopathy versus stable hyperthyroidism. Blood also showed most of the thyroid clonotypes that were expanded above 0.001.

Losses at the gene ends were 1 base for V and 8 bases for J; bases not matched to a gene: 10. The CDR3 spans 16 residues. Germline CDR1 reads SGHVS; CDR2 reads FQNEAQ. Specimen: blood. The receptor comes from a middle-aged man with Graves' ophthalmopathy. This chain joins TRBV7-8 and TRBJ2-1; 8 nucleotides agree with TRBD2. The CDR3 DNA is TGTGCCAGCAGCTTAGATGGGGCGGGAGGAACCCATGAGCAGTTCTTC. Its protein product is CASSLDGAGGTHEQFF. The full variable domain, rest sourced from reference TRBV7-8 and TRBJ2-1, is GAGVSQSPRYKVAKRGQDVALRCDPISGHVSLFWYQQALGQGPEFLTYFQNEAQLDKSGLPSDRFFAERPEGSVSTLKIQRTQQEDSAVYLCASSLDGAGGTHEQFFGPGTRLTVL.